This TCR beta chain originates from a study of T-cell memory formation after mild COVID-19. The germline gives CDR1 SGHRS, CDR2 YFSETQ. V lost 4 bases to trimming and J lost 4 bases; unmatched junction nucleotides: 7. This CDR3 has 14 residues. TCRdb ran MiXCR on the 5' RACE reads and lists one entry per CDR3 protein. The sample records some 110,000 distinct CDR3 sequences, about an eighth being singletons. Only a few counts were recorded for this clonotype. The antigen is not known. The study's findings and limits: Those CD4+ clones that contracted were mainly in CM and EM (CD8+ ones in EMRA).

The V and J genes are TRBV5-1 and TRBJ2-5, with 7 positions matching TRBD2. Sequenced: PBMCs or a T cell subset sorted from them (not recorded which). The sequence was collected from an adult woman who had mild COVID-19 (a few samples of this study predate the infection). Cell type and time point are not known. CDR3 sequence (DNA): TGCGCCAGCAGCCTTGGACTAGTTGGAGAGACCCAGTACTTC. Translated: CASSLGLVGETQYF.